Listed below are T cell receptor beta chains from one sample, sequenced in a study of CXCR3-negative and CXCR3-positive naive CD8 T cells. One entry per CDR3 protein, without DNA, is what TCRdb gives after re-calling the 5' RACE reads. Across about 4,900 distinct CDR3 sequences, the top ten clones capture around 2.4% of the sample. The sequenced sample was naive CXCR3+ CD8+ T cells from blood. All receptors derive from a human donor in good health. Some clones in this sample may be carry-over from other donors' samples. Each CDR3 is given with its conserved first and last residue. Fields, in order: V gene, J gene, clone size, CDR3 protein. Rows may omit the clone size; those that give it use once, few, many or a size class.

>TRBV15|TRBJ1-5|large
CATTGTGRNQPQHF
>TRBV14|TRBJ2-1|medium-sized
CASSQVSEVVLYNEQFF
>TRBV6-5|TRBJ2-1|NA
CASSQDRPSYNEQFF
>TRBV12-5|TRBJ1-2|NA
CASGFLNPTPGYTF
>TRBV7-2|TRBJ2-1|medium-sized
CASSFPRDQGTYNEQFF
>TRBV29-1|TRBJ2-1|NA
CSVDRGTSGPNEQFF
>TRBV5-1|TRBJ2-1|medium-sized
CASSPGLAEHEQFF
>TRBV20-1|TRBJ1-1|NA
CSARDGGALGAVTEAFF
>TRBV2|TRBJ1-1|medium-sized
CASSPGIMNTEAFF
>TRBV19|TRBJ2-1|NA
CASSFVSYNEQFF
>TRBV29-1|TRBJ2-1|NA
CSVEGAGGPLSYNEQFF
>TRBV29-1|TRBJ2-1|NA
CSVVTVLYNEQFF
>TRBV2|TRBJ2-7|NA
CASSPGQGAREQYF
>TRBV5-1|TRBJ1-4|NA
CASSFEGEKLFF
>TRBV20-1|TRBJ2-4|NA
CSASVFGLAGGLAKNIQYF
>TRBV6-6|TRBJ1-5|NA
CASSYGEVGNQPQHF
>TRBV5-6|TRBJ1-1|NA
CASSENTEAFF
>TRBV9|TRBJ2-7|NA
CASSVKQASYEQYF
>TRBV20-1|TRBJ1-2|large
CSARGRTNYGYTF
>TRBV29-1|TRBJ1-1|NA
CSVELRGTEAFF
>TRBV29-1|TRBJ2-2|NA
CSVEENTGELFF
>TRBV20-1|TRBJ2-7|medium-sized
CSAIDRGFSYEQYF
>TRBV10-3|TRBJ1-2|NA
CAVNRENYGYTF
>TRBV13|TRBJ2-4|NA
CASSGGGRNIQYF
>TRBV29-1|TRBJ2-7|medium-sized
CSVEVAQDSYEQYF
>TRBV5-8|TRBJ1-5|NA
CASSLGQPQHF
>TRBV29-1|TRBJ2-1|NA
CSVPTGFAYNEQFF
>TRBV6-6|TRBJ2-5|medium-sized
CASSYAQKETQYF
>TRBV9|TRBJ2-3|NA
CASSLRTGADTQYF
>TRBV29-1|TRBJ2-3|medium-sized
CSVLPGQGRRTDTQYF
>TRBV20-1|TRBJ2-1|medium-sized
CSGRGTSGYNEQFF
>TRBV19|TRBJ1-1|NA
CASSPLGSLRNTEAFF
>TRBV29-1|TRBJ2-7|medium-sized
CSVAGTSGGYEQYF
>TRBV2|TRBJ2-1|medium-sized
CASSHSGTGGYNEQFF
>TRBV5-6|TRBJ1-2|medium-sized
CASIPGATSSGYTF
>TRBV29-1|TRBJ2-1|NA
CSVDLGADEQFF
>TRBV10-3|TRBJ2-1|medium-sized
CAISEERDRAFDEQFF
>TRBV21-1|TRBJ1-2|NA
CASSKARQGRDYGYTF
>TRBV7-9|TRBJ1-5|medium-sized
CASSSTENSNQPQHF
>TRBV29-1|TRBJ2-7|NA
CSVLAGVFRGAYEQYF
>TRBV18|TRBJ2-1|medium-sized
CASSPEPGQNNDNEQFF